Included here is one T cell receptor beta chain sequence, with context. Its antigen is still unknown. Base qualities were left out, and no much larger clone turns up one base away. These data originate in a study of OX40 agonist ivuxolimab in advanced cancers. Broadly, across the study: The costimulatory receptor OX40 (CD134) was targeted by ivuxolimab, a fully human IgG2 agonistic monoclonal antibody. The paper covers the monotherapy dose-escalation part of the phase I ivuxolimab trial, which included N of about 50 patients. Partial responses occurred in three dose-escalation patients, of whom one had hepatocellular carcinoma and two had cutaneous melanoma. Intravenous ivuxolimab was administered to patients every 2 weeks at six dose levels: 0.01, 0.1, 0.3, 1.5, 3 and 10 mg/kg. A male proportion of approximately 83% and a mean age of approximately 55 years, ranging from about 20 to 80, were recorded for the dose-escalation cohort. The purpose of peripheral TCRbeta sequencing was to test whether ivuxolimab changed TCR sequence diversity and led to clonal T-cell expansion. Patients were allowed to have had prior anti-PD-1, anti-PD-L1 or anti-CTLA-4 therapy, and approximately 40% of the dose-escalation patients had been treated with checkpoint inhibitors. Of the approximately 50 patients in dose escalation, some 20 had hepatocellular carcinoma, roughly 15 had melanoma, 9 had renal cell carcinoma and 9 had head and neck cancer. Results and caveats for the whole study, not just this receptor: Antigen specificity was not determined for the clonally expanded peripheral T cells. Low levels of normalized T-cell clonal expansion were also seen in some patients who did not respond. In the 0.1-3.0 mg/kg groups, partial responders had among the lowest normalized peripheral clonal expansion, particularly in CD8+ T cells. At doses of 0.1 to 3.0 mg/kg, clonal expansion of both CD4+ and CD8+ blood T cells was observed from baseline to week 6. After ivuxolimab, more expanded clones were found on average in CD8+ T cells than in CD4+ T cells.

To sequence the TCRbeta CDR3 region, genomic DNA was isolated from the sorted cells. The immunoSEQ Assay was used to sequence the TCRbeta CDR3 regions. The source is immuneACCESS, and TCRdb retained only in-frame sequences with V and J called. Part of the clones is not carried over; for the studies checked, unresolved V genes explain less than half of this, and the remainder is unexplained. In all, the sample holds tens of thousands of clones, and about 90% of those were seen once. The ten largest make up about 4% of the sample. The CDR3 measures 15 amino acids from cysteine to phenylalanine. Only CDR3 DNA is held: 45 bases, read in frame from base 1. Reading the germline V gene gives CDR1 SGHRS and CDR2 YFSETQ. Between the V and J ends, shortened by 2 bases and 3 bases respectively, the junction contains 11 bases. The trial excluded patients who had a history of autoimmune disease or were on systemic immunosuppression. Peripheral blood for TCR sequencing was collected from all dose cohorts at baseline, on cycle 4 day 1, and on cycle 7 day 1. The samples were drawn from a first-in-human, open-label, multicenter phase I dose-escalation trial of ivuxolimab. The trial enrolled adults with locally advanced or metastatic head and neck squamous cell, hepatocellular, melanoma or renal cell carcinoma. Before TCR sequencing, CD4+ and CD8+ T cells were separately sorted from peripheral blood.

The source was CD4+ or CD8+ T cells sorted from blood, collected in a trial of the OX40 agonist ivuxolimab. The rearrangement combines TRBV5-1 with TRBJ2-2; the D gene cannot be named for sure. The clonotype comes from an adult with an advanced solid tumor such as melanoma, head and neck, liver or kidney cancer. The CDR3 here reads CASSFGRADTGELFF. The nucleotides read TGCGCCAGCAGCTTCGGTAGGGCTGACACCGGGGAGCTGTTTTTT. Beyond the CDR3, the reference TRBV5-1 and TRBJ2-2 genes provide the residues; the full variable domain reads: KAGVTQTPRYLIKTRGQQVTLSCSPISGHRSVSWYQQTPGQGLQFLFEYFSETQRNKGNFPGRFSGRQFSNSRSEMNVSTLELGDSALYLCASSFGRADTGELFFGEGSRLTVL.